One TCR beta chain is described in this entry. This sample is drawn from a study of CD8 T cells in acute hepatitis C reinfection. Time point meaning: naive CD8 control sorted from an acute-time-point sample. CDR1 is SEHNR, CDR2 FQNEAQ, per germline (reference sequence). Trimming took off 5 bases at V and 0 bases at J, with 14 bases between the two ends. The CDR3 has 16 amino acids. Profiling relied on immunoSEQ multiplex PCR, and the TCRdb table lists in-frame clones only, not all of them. The sample holds 30,000 to 45,000 clones, around 85% seen once. The source material was naive CD8+ T cells from PBMCs. The TCR sequence derives from a woman between 18 and 30 years old who spontaneously cleared hepatitis C infection. The V gene is TRBV7-9, the J gene TRBJ1-3, with no clear D. CDR3: CASSPRPIRSGNTIYF. DNA for the CDR3: TGTGCCAGCAGCCCGCGACCGATCCGCTCTGGAAACACCATATATTTT.